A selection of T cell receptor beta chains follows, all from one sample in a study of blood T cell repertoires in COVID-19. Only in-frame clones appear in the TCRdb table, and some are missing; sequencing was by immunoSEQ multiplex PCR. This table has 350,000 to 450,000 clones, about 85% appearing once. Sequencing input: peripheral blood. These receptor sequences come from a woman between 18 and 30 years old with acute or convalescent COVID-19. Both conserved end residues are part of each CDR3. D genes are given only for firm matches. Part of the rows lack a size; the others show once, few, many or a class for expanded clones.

CDR3 DNA: TGTGCCAGTAGTATAGCCGCAGGCCCCAATGAGCAGTTCTTC; CDR3 protein: CASSIAAGPNEQFF; D gene: -; clone size: -; J gene: TRBJ2-1; V gene: TRBV19
CDR3 DNA: TGTGCCAGCAGCCGAGAGACAGGTTCTTACTATGGCTACACCTTC; CDR3 protein: CASSRETGSYYGYTF; D gene: -; clone size: -; J gene: TRBJ1-2; V gene: TRBV3-1/TRBV3-2
CDR3 DNA: TGTGCCAGTTACTCCACGACAGATCCCAATCAGCCCCAGCATTTT; CDR3 protein: CASYSTTDPNQPQHF; D gene: -; clone size: -; J gene: TRBJ1-5; V gene: TRBV28
CDR3 DNA: TGCGCCAGCAGCCAAGTCACGGGAGTCGAGCAGTACTTC; CDR3 protein: CASSQVTGVEQYF; D gene: -; clone size: -; J gene: TRBJ2-7; V gene: TRBV4-1
CDR3 DNA: TGTGCCAGCAGTGAAGGGGCAGGGGGCGTCGGGGAGCTGTTTTTT; CDR3 protein: CASSEGAGGVGELFF; D gene: TRBD1; clone size: -; J gene: TRBJ2-2; V gene: TRBV6-1
CDR3 DNA: TGTGCCAGCAGCCCCGGAGGGCCCGGGGAGCTGTTTTTT; CDR3 protein: CASSPGGPGELFF; D gene: -; clone size: -; J gene: TRBJ2-2; V gene: TRBV11-1
CDR3 DNA: TGTGCCAGCAGTTCTAGGGGACTAGCGGGCTATGAGCAGTTCTTC; CDR3 protein: CASSSRGLAGYEQFF; D gene: TRBD2; clone size: -; J gene: TRBJ2-1; V gene: TRBV6-5
CDR3 DNA: TGCGCCAGCAGCTTCGGGGGGGCTTTCGACAATGAGCAGTTCTTC; CDR3 protein: CASSFGGAFDNEQFF; D gene: TRBD2; clone size: -; J gene: TRBJ2-1; V gene: TRBV5-1
CDR3 DNA: TGTGCCAGCAGCCAAGGGACTCTCTCTGGGGCCAACGTCCTGACTTTC; CDR3 protein: CASSQGTLSGANVLTF; D gene: -; clone size: -; J gene: TRBJ2-6; V gene: TRBV3-1/TRBV3-2
CDR3 DNA: TGTGCCAGCAGTGTGACAGGGGCCTACAATGAGCAGTTCTTC; CDR3 protein: CASSVTGAYNEQFF; D gene: TRBD1; clone size: once; J gene: TRBJ2-1; V gene: TRBV25-1
CDR3 DNA: TGTGCCAGCAGGAGCCAAACACAGGGGATTGAAGCTTTCTTT; CDR3 protein: CASRSQTQGIEAFF; D gene: TRBD1; clone size: -; J gene: TRBJ1-1; V gene: TRBV27
CDR3 DNA: TGTGCCTGGAGTGTACGGCAGGGGGTTGGAAACACCATATATTTT; CDR3 protein: CAWSVRQGVGNTIYF; D gene: TRBD1; clone size: -; J gene: TRBJ1-3; V gene: TRBV30
CDR3 DNA: TGTGCCAGCAGACCCCCGTGGACAGGGGGATTTGGAGCTTTCTTT; CDR3 protein: CASRPPWTGGFGAFF; D gene: TRBD1; clone size: -; J gene: TRBJ1-1; V gene: TRBV2
CDR3 DNA: TGTGCCAGCTCGATGCCCGTGCGGGGGGATTCACCCCTCCACTTT; CDR3 protein: CASSMPVRGDSPLHF; D gene: -; clone size: -; J gene: TRBJ1-6; V gene: TRBV2
CDR3 DNA: TGTGCCAGCAGCCCCCAGGGGGCAGTAACCACTGAAGCTTTCTTT; CDR3 protein: CASSPQGAVTTEAFF; D gene: TRBD1; clone size: once; J gene: TRBJ1-1; V gene: TRBV3-1/TRBV3-2
CDR3 DNA: TGTGCCAGCAGGGTAAATGGAGCGGAAAACAATGAGCAGTTCTTC; CDR3 protein: CASRVNGAENNEQFF; D gene: -; clone size: -; J gene: TRBJ2-1; V gene: TRBV2
CDR3 DNA: TGTGCCATTCGTCCCCCAGGTACCTACGAGCAGTACTTC; CDR3 protein: CAIRPPGTYEQYF; D gene: -; clone size: once; J gene: TRBJ2-7; V gene: TRBV6-5
CDR3 DNA: TGTGCCAGCAGCGACGACAAAAACACCGGGGAGCTGTTTTTT; CDR3 protein: CASSDDKNTGELFF; D gene: -; clone size: -; J gene: TRBJ2-2; V gene: TRBV25-1
CDR3 DNA: TGTGCCAGCTCCCGGACTAGCACCGTGAATGAGCAGTTCTTC; CDR3 protein: CASSRTSTVNEQFF; D gene: TRBD2; clone size: -; J gene: TRBJ2-1; V gene: TRBV6-5
CDR3 DNA: TGTGCCAGCAGCTTAGCCAGCGTTAACTATGGCTACACCTTC; CDR3 protein: CASSLASVNYGYTF; D gene: -; clone size: -; J gene: TRBJ1-2; V gene: TRBV7-2
CDR3 DNA: TGTGCCAGGTCGCCCGGGGGGGGCAGTGGGGCCAACGTCCTGACTTTC; CDR3 protein: CARSPGGGSGANVLTF; D gene: TRBD2; clone size: -; J gene: TRBJ2-6; V gene: TRBV25-1
CDR3 DNA: TGTGCCTGGAGTGCGTCCCGGAGGGGTGAAAAACTGTTTTTT; CDR3 protein: CAWSASRRGEKLFF; D gene: -; clone size: once; J gene: TRBJ1-4; V gene: TRBV30
CDR3 DNA: TGTGCCAGTAGTCCCTCGGGGGGTCGACGAGACACTGAAGCTTTCTTT; CDR3 protein: CASSPSGGRRDTEAFF; D gene: -; clone size: -; J gene: TRBJ1-1; V gene: TRBV19
CDR3 DNA: TGTGCCAGCAGCCTATCCTCGGGCGCGGGTCGCACAGATACGCAGTATTTT; CDR3 protein: CASSLSSGAGRTDTQYF; D gene: -; clone size: -; J gene: TRBJ2-3; V gene: TRBV11-2
CDR3 DNA: TGTGCCAGCAGCCAATTAAGCGGGAGCTCCTACAATGAGCAGTTCTTC; CDR3 protein: CASSQLSGSSYNEQFF; D gene: TRBD2; clone size: -; J gene: TRBJ2-1; V gene: TRBV7-3
CDR3 DNA: TGTGCCAGCAGCCAGGGACAGGGAAACAATCAGCCCCAGCATTTT; CDR3 protein: CASSQGQGNNQPQHF; D gene: TRBD1; clone size: -; J gene: TRBJ1-5; V gene: TRBV5-4
CDR3 DNA: TGTGCCAGCATCCTCAGCTCCTACGAGCAGTACTTC; CDR3 protein: CASILSSYEQYF; D gene: -; clone size: -; J gene: TRBJ2-7; V gene: TRBV2
CDR3 DNA: TGTGCCAGCAGTTGGGGGGGGAGCGGGAGTAGGAATGAGCAGTTCTTC; CDR3 protein: CASSWGGSGSRNEQFF; D gene: TRBD2; clone size: -; J gene: TRBJ2-1; V gene: TRBV7-9
CDR3 DNA: TGTGCCAGCAGTGAAGCCGGGATCTATAATTCACCCCTCCACTTT; CDR3 protein: CASSEAGIYNSPLHF; D gene: -; clone size: -; J gene: TRBJ1-6; V gene: TRBV6-1
CDR3 DNA: TGTGCCAGCAGACCGGGACAGACATCACCCCTCCACTTT; CDR3 protein: CASRPGQTSPLHF; D gene: TRBD1; clone size: -; J gene: TRBJ1-6; V gene: TRBV12-3/TRBV12-4
CDR3 DNA: TGTGCCAGTAGTGCGGGACAGGGTTTGGAGACCCAGTACTTC; CDR3 protein: CASSAGQGLETQYF; D gene: TRBD1; clone size: once; J gene: TRBJ2-5; V gene: TRBV19
CDR3 DNA: TGTGCCTGGAGTGCCCAACGACAGGGGACTAATGAAAAACTGTTTTTT; CDR3 protein: CAWSAQRQGTNEKLFF; D gene: TRBD1; clone size: -; J gene: TRBJ1-4; V gene: TRBV30
CDR3 DNA: TGTGCCAGCAGCGTAGGAACAGGGATAGCCTCAACTAATGAAAAACTGTTTTTT; CDR3 protein: CASSVGTGIASTNEKLFF; D gene: -; clone size: -; J gene: TRBJ1-4; V gene: TRBV9
CDR3 DNA: TGTGCCACCATAGGACAAGGACAAGAGACCCAGTACTTC; CDR3 protein: CATIGQGQETQYF; D gene: -; clone size: -; J gene: TRBJ2-5; V gene: TRBV27
CDR3 DNA: TGTGCCACCAGCAATACGTCTGGGAGCTCCTACAATGAGCAGTTCTTC; CDR3 protein: CATSNTSGSSYNEQFF; D gene: -; clone size: -; J gene: TRBJ2-1; V gene: TRBV15
CDR3 DNA: TGTGCCAGCAAACAGATATCGAACACCGGGGAGCTGTTTTTT; CDR3 protein: CASKQISNTGELFF; D gene: -; clone size: -; J gene: TRBJ2-2; V gene: TRBV2
CDR3 DNA: TGTGCCAGTAGTATAGCATTGGAGACTAGCGGACTCTACAATGAGCAGTTCTTC; CDR3 protein: CASSIALETSGLYNEQFF; D gene: TRBD2; clone size: -; J gene: TRBJ2-1; V gene: TRBV19
CDR3 DNA: TGTGCCAGCAGCCCCGACAGGGGGCGAGAGATGAACACTGAAGCTTTCTTT; CDR3 protein: CASSPDRGREMNTEAFF; D gene: TRBD1; clone size: once; J gene: TRBJ1-1; V gene: TRBV5-6
CDR3 DNA: TGTGCCAGCAGCCCGAGCGGGAGTACGTACGAGCAGTACTTC; CDR3 protein: CASSPSGSTYEQYF; D gene: TRBD2; clone size: -; J gene: TRBJ2-7; V gene: TRBV7-9
CDR3 DNA: TGTGCCAGCAGCTCTGGACAGGGCCACACCGGGGAGCTGTTTTTT; CDR3 protein: CASSSGQGHTGELFF; D gene: TRBD1; clone size: -; J gene: TRBJ2-2; V gene: TRBV5-4
CDR3 DNA: TGTGCCAGTAGTCTACAGAACAATCAGCCCCAGCATTTT; CDR3 protein: CASSLQNNQPQHF; D gene: -; clone size: -; J gene: TRBJ1-5; V gene: TRBV19
CDR3 DNA: TGTGCCAGCAGTGTGCGGGTTGGGGGCCCCGGGGAGCTGTTTTTT; CDR3 protein: CASSVRVGGPGELFF; D gene: -; clone size: -; J gene: TRBJ2-2; V gene: TRBV28
CDR3 DNA: TGTGCCATTAGGGACAGAAGCGGCAATCAGCCCCAGCATTTT; CDR3 protein: CAIRDRSGNQPQHF; D gene: TRBD1; clone size: -; J gene: TRBJ1-5; V gene: TRBV28
CDR3 DNA: TGTGCCTGGCAAGAGGGCTATGGCTACACCTTC; CDR3 protein: CAWQEGYGYTF; D gene: -; clone size: -; J gene: TRBJ1-2; V gene: TRBV30
CDR3 DNA: TGTGCCAGCAGCTCGGCCAGGGGAAATCAGCCCCAGCATTTT; CDR3 protein: CASSSARGNQPQHF; D gene: -; clone size: -; J gene: TRBJ1-5; V gene: TRBV3-1/TRBV3-2
CDR3 DNA: TGTGCCAGCAGCTTCCCTAACACTGAAGCTTTCTTT; CDR3 protein: CASSFPNTEAFF; D gene: -; clone size: -; J gene: TRBJ1-1; V gene: TRBV12-3/TRBV12-4
CDR3 DNA: TGTGCCAGCAGCGTAGGGACAGGGACCTACGAGCAGTACTTC; CDR3 protein: CASSVGTGTYEQYF; D gene: TRBD1; clone size: once; J gene: TRBJ2-7; V gene: TRBV9
CDR3 DNA: TGTGCCAGTAGTGGGGACCACAGGGTTACTGAAGCTTTCTTT; CDR3 protein: CASSGDHRVTEAFF; D gene: -; clone size: -; J gene: TRBJ1-1; V gene: TRBV19
CDR3 DNA: TGTGCCTGGGGGTACAGGGAGGGCCAGCCCCAGCATTTT; CDR3 protein: CAWGYREGQPQHF; D gene: -; clone size: -; J gene: TRBJ1-5; V gene: TRBV30
CDR3 DNA: TGTGCCAGTAGTTCCGGGACAGGGAATTCACCCCTCCACTTT; CDR3 protein: CASSSGTGNSPLHF; D gene: TRBD1; clone size: -; J gene: TRBJ1-6; V gene: TRBV19
CDR3 DNA: TGTGCCAGCAGCGACAGGGGTGGGCCAAATCAGCCCCAGCATTTT; CDR3 protein: CASSDRGGPNQPQHF; D gene: TRBD1; clone size: -; J gene: TRBJ1-5; V gene: TRBV2
CDR3 DNA: TGTGCCAGCAGTGATGGGCAGGGTGCTGAAGCTTTCTTT; CDR3 protein: CASSDGQGAEAFF; D gene: -; clone size: -; J gene: TRBJ1-1; V gene: TRBV6-1
CDR3 DNA: TGTGCCAGCAGCTTACAGAACACCGGGGAGCTGTTTTTT; CDR3 protein: CASSLQNTGELFF; D gene: -; clone size: -; J gene: TRBJ2-2; V gene: TRBV11-2
CDR3 DNA: TGTGCCAGCAGTCCTACGACAGGGGGCTATGGCTACACCTTC; CDR3 protein: CASSPTTGGYGYTF; D gene: TRBD1; clone size: -; J gene: TRBJ1-2; V gene: TRBV7-9